Included here is one T cell receptor (beta chain) sequence, with context. This CDR3 has 14 amino acids. V lost 5 bases, J lost 5 bases, and 9 bases stayed unmatched. Looked up from germline, CDR1 is MNHEY and CDR2 is SMNVEV (reference sequence). In the original analysis: The authors estimated nucleated cell counts from reference gene primer amplification. Here immunoSEQ multiplex PCR was the method, and the copy in TCRdb shows in-frame clones only, minus some. V, J and clone size are taken as reported in that table, and D and trimming were inferred from the DNA itself. This table holds around 100,000 clones, 90% found once. These data belong to a study of blood T cell repertoires in COVID-19. The overall study: Italy, Spain and the United States were the sources of the convalescent and acute COVID-19 samples.

The source of this sequence is a woman between 45 and 65 years old with acute or convalescent COVID-19. The sample consisted of peripheral blood. The chain joins TRBV27 to TRBJ2-7; TRBD2 agrees at 7 bases. CDR3 residues: CASSPGLPWNEQYF. The CDR3 DNA is TGTGCCAGCAGTCCGGGACTACCTTGGAACGAGCAGTACTTC.